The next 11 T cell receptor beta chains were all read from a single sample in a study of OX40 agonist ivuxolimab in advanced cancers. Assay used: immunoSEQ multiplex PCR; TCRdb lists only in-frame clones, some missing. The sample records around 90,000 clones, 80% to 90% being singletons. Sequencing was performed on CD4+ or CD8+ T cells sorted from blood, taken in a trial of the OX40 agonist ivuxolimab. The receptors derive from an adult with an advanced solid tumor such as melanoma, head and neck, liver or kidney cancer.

The CDR3 DNA reads TGTGCCAGCAGCCCCGGACCCGGGGATACGCAGTATTTT. It codes for CASSPGPGDTQYF. This sequence joins TRBV7-3 and TRBJ2-3; no firm D call. From germline, CDR1 is SGHTA and CDR2 FQGTGA. Trimming stripped 5 bases from V and 6 bases from J, with 12 bases between. The CDR3 length is 13 residues. The full variable domain, completed using reference TRBV7-3 and TRBJ2-3, is GAGVSQTPSNKVTEKGKYVELRCDPISGHTALYWYRQSLGQGPEFLIYFQGTGAADDSGLPNDRFFAVRPEGSVSTLKIQRTERGDSAVYLCASSPGPGDTQYFGPGTRLTVL.

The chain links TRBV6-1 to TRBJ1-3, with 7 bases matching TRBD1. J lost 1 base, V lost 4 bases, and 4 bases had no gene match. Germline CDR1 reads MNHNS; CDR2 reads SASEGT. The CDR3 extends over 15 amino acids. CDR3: CASSGRGPSGNTIYF. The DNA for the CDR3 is TGTGCCAGCAGTGGAAGGGGGCCGTCTGGAAACACCATATATTTT.

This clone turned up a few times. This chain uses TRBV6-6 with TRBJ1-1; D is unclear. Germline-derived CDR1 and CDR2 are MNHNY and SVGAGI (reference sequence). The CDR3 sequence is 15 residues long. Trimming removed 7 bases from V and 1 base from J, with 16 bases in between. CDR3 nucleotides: TGTGCCAGCACCGACCGGGTCCTAGGGAACACTGAAGCTTTCTTT. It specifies CASTDRVLGNTEAFF.

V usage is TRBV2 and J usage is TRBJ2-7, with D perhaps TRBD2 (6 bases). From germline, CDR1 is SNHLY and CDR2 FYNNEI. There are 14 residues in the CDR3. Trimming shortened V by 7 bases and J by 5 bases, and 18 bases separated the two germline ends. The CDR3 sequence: CASTGYGSGNEQYF. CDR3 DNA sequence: TGTGCCAGCACGGGGTACGGGAGTGGGAACGAGCAGTACTTC.

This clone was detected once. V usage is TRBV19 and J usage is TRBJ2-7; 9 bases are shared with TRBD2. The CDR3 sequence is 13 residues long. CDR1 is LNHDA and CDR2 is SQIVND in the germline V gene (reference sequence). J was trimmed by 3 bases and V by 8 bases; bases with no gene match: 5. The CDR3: CASGKAGGYEQYF. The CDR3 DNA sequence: TGTGCCAGTGGTAAAGCGGGAGGCTACGAGCAGTACTTC.

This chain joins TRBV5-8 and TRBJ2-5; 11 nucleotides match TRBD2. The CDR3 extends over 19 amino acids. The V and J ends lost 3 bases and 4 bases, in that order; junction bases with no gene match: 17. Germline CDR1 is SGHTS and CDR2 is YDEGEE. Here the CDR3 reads CASSYSRLAGQTPLETQYF. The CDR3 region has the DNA TGTGCCAGCAGCTACTCAAGACTAGCGGGACAAACGCCCTTAGAGACCCAGTACTTC.

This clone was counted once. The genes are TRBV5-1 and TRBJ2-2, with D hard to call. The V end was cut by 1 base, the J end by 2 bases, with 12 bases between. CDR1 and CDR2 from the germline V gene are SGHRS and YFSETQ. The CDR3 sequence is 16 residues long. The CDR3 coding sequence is TGCGCCAGCAGCTTGTCTCCGCAGGTTAACACCGGGGAGCTGTTTTTT. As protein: CASSLSPQVNTGELFF.

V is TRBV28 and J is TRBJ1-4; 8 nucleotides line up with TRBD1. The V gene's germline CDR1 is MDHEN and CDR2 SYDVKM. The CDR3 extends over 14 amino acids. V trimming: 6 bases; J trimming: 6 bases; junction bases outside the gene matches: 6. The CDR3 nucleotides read TGTGCCAGCAGCCAGACAGGGGATCATGAAAAACTGTTTTTT. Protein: CASSQTGDHEKLFF.

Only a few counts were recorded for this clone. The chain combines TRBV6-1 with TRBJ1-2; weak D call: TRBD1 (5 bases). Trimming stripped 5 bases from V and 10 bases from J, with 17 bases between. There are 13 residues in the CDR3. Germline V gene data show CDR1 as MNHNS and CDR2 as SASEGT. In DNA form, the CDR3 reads TGTGCCAGCAGTTCCACTTTACGGGGCTCCTACACCTTC. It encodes CASSSTLRGSYTF.

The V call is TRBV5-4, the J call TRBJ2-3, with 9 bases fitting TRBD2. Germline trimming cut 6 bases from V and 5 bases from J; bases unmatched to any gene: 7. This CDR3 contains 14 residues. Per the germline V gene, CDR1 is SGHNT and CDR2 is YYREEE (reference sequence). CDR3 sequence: CASTWRGGRDTQYF. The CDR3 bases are TGTGCCAGCACCTGGCGGGGGGGCCGAGATACGCAGTATTTT.

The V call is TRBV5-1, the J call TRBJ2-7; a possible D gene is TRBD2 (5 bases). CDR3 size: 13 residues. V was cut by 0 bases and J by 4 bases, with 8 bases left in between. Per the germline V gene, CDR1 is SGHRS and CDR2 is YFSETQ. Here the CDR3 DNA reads TGCGCCAGCAGCTTGGCGACGGGATACGAGCAGTACGTC. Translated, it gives CASSLATGYEQYV.